The 16 T cell receptor beta chains reported below all come from one sample, sequenced in a study of control samples from healthy donors and cancer patients. Only in-frame clones appear in the TCRdb table, and some are missing; sequencing was by immunoSEQ multiplex PCR. The sample lists 120,000 or so clones, roughly nine tenths seen once, with around 1.7% in the top ten. Sequencing used blood. These receptors were collected from a man aged 18-30 years in good health.

The CDR3 region is CASSQDVTGGGDGYTF. DNA of the CDR3: TGCGCCAGCAGCCAGGACGTGACAGGGGGTGGAGATGGCTACACCTTC. V and J are TRBV4-3 and TRBJ1-2, with 9 nucleotides matching TRBD1. The CDR3 totals 16 residues. J lost 6 bases, V lost 3 bases, and 11 bases had no gene match. From germline, CDR1 is LGHNA and CDR2 YSLEER.

The chain links TRBV30 to TRBJ2-7, with 9 bases aligning to TRBD2. There are 15 residues in the CDR3. Trimming removed 2 bases from V and 5 bases from J; junction bases left unmatched: 10. CDR1 GTSNPN and CDR2 SVGIG come from the germline V gene (reference sequence). The DNA for the CDR3 is TGTGCCTGGAGTATCATGGGGACTAGCTTGCACGAGCAGTACTTC. This sequence encodes CAWSIMGTSLHEQYF.

There are a few counts of this clone. The J gene is TRBJ1-5, the V gene TRBV30; D perhaps matches TRBD1 (6 bases). The CDR3 covers 14 residues. Germline assignment: CDR1 GTSNPN and CDR2 SVGIG (reference sequence). V lost 0 bases to trimming and J lost 7 bases, with 13 bases between them. The chain's CDR3 is CAWSVDSFDQPQHF. As DNA, the CDR3 is TGTGCCTGGAGTGTGGACAGTTTCGACCAGCCCCAGCATTTT.

The chain recombines TRBV7-2 with TRBJ2-7; D not certain. The CDR3 length is 14 residues. Trimming took off 3 bases at V and 0 bases at J, with 9 bases between the two ends. Germline V gene sequence: CDR1 SGHTA, CDR2 FQGNSA. For the CDR3, the DNA is TGTGCCAGCAGCTTCCCAGCGCGCTCCTACGAGCAGTACTTC. This gives the protein CASSFPARSYEQYF.

The genes are TRBV7-9 and TRBJ2-7, with TRBD2 matching over 11 bases. CDR3 length equals 17 residues. Germline CDR1 is SEHNR and CDR2 is FQNEAQ (reference sequence). Trimming cost V 1 base and J 5 bases; bases outside gene matches: 10. The CDR3 DNA follows: TGTGCCAGCAGCTTAGGCAAATATAGCGGGAGGGCGAACGAGCAGTACTTC. Translated: CASSLGKYSGRANEQYF.

As DNA, the CDR3 is TGTGCCATCAGTGGTAAGACAGGGCACTACGAGCAGTACTTC. Translation gives CAISGKTGHYEQYF. This rearrangement joins TRBV10-3 to TRBJ2-7, with 7 bases lining up with TRBD1. Trimming took 4 bases from V and 3 from J; bases not matched to a gene: 6. The CDR3 is made up of 14 amino acids. In germline, CDR1 is ENHRY, CDR2 SYGVKD.

Written as DNA, the CDR3 is TGTGCCAGCAGCATCTCCCAGGGGGCACAGTCACCCCTCCACTTT. Residues: CASSISQGAQSPLHF. The V and J genes are TRBV7-9 and TRBJ1-6; TRBD1 agrees at 8 bases. CDR3 size: 15 residues. CDR1 and CDR2 (germline): SEHNR, FQNEAQ (reference sequence). J was trimmed by 10 bases and V by 5 bases; bases with no gene match: 10.

The CDR3 here is CASSDQGGSQPQHF. The CDR3 bases are TGTGCCAGCAGTGATCAAGGGGGCAGTCAGCCCCAGCATTTT. V is TRBV6-1 and J is TRBJ1-5; 7 bases fit TRBD1. CDR1 is MNHNS and CDR2 is SASEGT in the germline V gene. The CDR3 spans 14 residues. Trimming removed 3 bases from V and 6 bases from J; junction bases left unmatched: 5.

CDR3 DNA sequence: TGTGCCAGCAGCCATTTAAGGACAGTGGAAGAAGCTTTCTTT. Translation: CASSHLRTVEEAFF. The chain links TRBV3-1 (or the pseudogene TRBV3-2) to TRBJ1-1; TRBD1 might be the D (6 bases). The V gene lost 3 bases and the J gene lost 8 bases, with 16 bases spanning the gap. The CDR3 covers 14 residues. Germline V gene data show CDR1 as LGHDT and CDR2 as YNNKEL (reference sequence).

The chain recombines TRBV27 with TRBJ1-2, with 9 nucleotides matching TRBD1. The germline gives CDR1 MNHEY, CDR2 SMNVEV (reference sequence). The CDR3 is 15 amino acids. V lost 4 bases to trimming and J lost 3 bases; unmatched junction nucleotides: 6. The CDR3, as DNA: TGTGCCAGCAGTTCACAGGGGGCCGGCGACTATGGCTACACCTTC. This codes for CASSSQGAGDYGYTF.

This chain uses TRBV5-8 with TRBJ2-2; D is undetermined. Trimming left V 6 bases short and J 6 bases short, with 12 bases between. This CDR3 region has 13 residues. Germline values: CDR1 SGHTS, CDR2 YDEGEE. Here the CDR3 DNA reads TGTGCCAGCATAGGGCTAATCGCCGGGGAGCTGTTTTTT. It yields the protein CASIGLIAGELFF.

This clone was seen a few times. V gene TRBV21-1 combines with J gene TRBJ1-5; the D call of TRBD1 is as the table states it, not checked on the DNA. TRBV21-1 is a known pseudogene. CDR3 length equals 15 residues. The CDR3 loop reads CASTLTGEGNQPQHF. The CDR3 region has the DNA TGTGCCAGCACCCTGACAGGGGAAGGCAATCAGCCCCAGCATTTT.

This sequence joins TRBV4-3 and TRBJ2-1, with TRBD2 matching 8 bases. Trimming cost V 3 bases and J 0 bases; bases outside gene matches: 7. Germline-derived CDR1 and CDR2 are LGHNA and YSLEER. This CDR3 is built from 17 residues. The CDR3: CASSHPGGGSSYNEQFF. The CDR3 region has the DNA TGCGCCAGCAGCCACCCCGGGGGGGGGAGCTCCTACAATGAGCAGTTCTTC.

This rearrangement joins TRBV4-3 to TRBJ2-2, with D tentatively TRBD2 (5 bases). Germline CDR1 LGHNA, CDR2 YSLEER. CDR3 length: 11 amino acids. In DNA, the CDR3 is TGCGCGGCGGGTCCGACCGGGGAGCTGTTTTTT. Translating gives CAAGPTGELFF.

The chain combines TRBV19 with TRBJ2-5, with D unclear. CDR3 length: 14 residues. Between the trimmed V and J ends, which lost 5 bases and 3 bases, there was a span of 13 bases. Germline V CDR1 and CDR2: LNHDA, SQIVND (reference sequence). The DNA for the CDR3 is TGTGCCAGTAGTCCACGCGATTTGGAAGAGACCCAGTACTTC. Its translation is CASSPRDLEETQYF.

The V call is TRBV5-1, the J call TRBJ1-1; TRBD1 aligns across 9 bases. The CDR3 loop spans 15 amino acids. Germline values: CDR1 SGHRS, CDR2 YFSETQ. After removal of 4 bases from V and 2 bases from J, the junction contained 6 bases not matched to a gene. The chain's CDR3 is CASSPLQGANTEAFF. In nucleotides, the CDR3 is TGCGCCAGCAGCCCCTTACAGGGGGCCAACACTGAAGCTTTCTTT. The variable domain in full, completed from reference TRBV5-1 and TRBJ1-1, reads KAGVTQTPRYLIKTRGQQVTLSCSPISGHRSVSWYQQTPGQGLQFLFEYFSETQRNKGNFPGRFSGRQFSNSRSEMNVSTLELGDSALYLCASSPLQGANTEAFFGQGTRLTVV.